This record looks at one T cell receptor (beta chain) sequence and its context. What it binds is unknown. Built from TCR beta cDNA, the libraries had unique molecular identifiers in them. T cells numbering about 0.95 to 10 million gave rise to roughly 0.5 million cDNA molecules. TCRdb fed the PCR reads into MiXCR, producing one record per CDR3 protein. The sample records hundreds of thousands of distinct CDR3 sequences, roughly 38% being singletons. This sample is part of a study of post-analysis software for immune sequencing data. Study in general: Included courses were relapsing-remitting and secondary progressive multiple sclerosis; progressive-relapsing multiple sclerosis was also included. Study-wide points: Relative to controls, patients with multiple sclerosis showed significantly lower normalized Chao1 diversity.

The receptor comes from a girl aged 2 to 9 with multiple sclerosis. Sequencing was performed on blood.

CDR3 nucleotides: TGCAGTGCCCGACGGGTCTCTGGAAGATATAGCAATCAGCCCCAGCATTTT. Amino acid sequence: CSARRVSGRYSNQPQHF. This chain uses TRBV20-1 with TRBJ1-5; D gene unclear. V shed 6 bases and J shed 0 bases, with 21 bases lying between them. The CDR3 covers 17 residues. Germline V gene lookup returns CDR1 DFQATT and CDR2 SNEGSKA (reference sequence).